Below, 18 T cell receptor beta chains from the same sample are listed, as sequenced in a study of shared clonotypes between healthy human individuals. Only in-frame clones appear in the TCRdb table, and some are missing; sequencing was by immunoSEQ multiplex PCR. Of about 470,000 clones listed, roughly 77% were seen once; the top ten hold about 12%. Sequences were obtained from PBMCs. The receptors stem from a woman aged 40 to 50 in good health. Some clones in this sample may be carry-over from other donors' samples.

The V call is TRBV10-2, the J call TRBJ1-5, with D tentatively TRBD1 (5 bases). Germline-derived CDR1 and CDR2 are WSHSY and SAAADI. V lost 2 bases and J 5 bases, leaving 10 bases between the germline ends. This CDR3 region has 14 residues. CDR3 bases: TGCGCCAGCAGTGAGGCAGGGATCGATCAGCCCCAGCATTTT. Translated: CASSEAGIDQPQHF.

The CDR3 nucleotides are TGTGCCAGCAGTACATGGTACGAGCAGTACTTC. It encodes CASSTWYEQYF. The gene calls are TRBV25-1 and TRBJ2-7; D ambiguous. The V end was cut by 5 bases, the J end by 4 bases, with 6 bases between. Germline V gene sequence: CDR1 MGHDK, CDR2 SYGVNS. The CDR3 extends over 11 amino acids.

The chain uses TRBV7-3 and TRBJ2-3; TRBD2 agrees at 9 bases. V was clipped by 1 base and J by 2 bases; unmatched bases: 4. The CDR3 runs to 16 residues. CDR1 SGHTA and CDR2 FQGTGA come from the germline V gene. CDR3 loop: CASSLSGRAFTDTQYF. The CDR3, as DNA: TGTGCCAGCAGCTTAAGCGGGAGGGCTTTCACAGATACGCAGTATTTT.

This clone was seen many times. The chain links TRBV2 to TRBJ1-2; D is possibly TRBD1 (6 bases). CDR3 length equals 12 residues. With 9 bases removed from V and 4 bases from J, the gap between germline ends came to 12 bases. Germline V lookup: CDR1 SNHLY, CDR2 FYNNEI. The DNA for the CDR3 is TGTGCCAGTTCCGGGACACGCTATGGCTACACCTTC. This encodes CASSGTRYGYTF.

The chain joins TRBV14 to TRBJ2-4; possibly TRBD2 for D (5 bases). Trimming pared 4 bases from V and 4 bases from J, leaving 11 bases between. The CDR3 totals 14 residues. CDR1 and CDR2 from the germline V gene are SGHDN and FVKESK. In DNA form, the CDR3 reads TGTGCCAGCAGCCCGTTCCTAGCAAAAAACATTCAGTACTTC. It specifies CASSPFLAKNIQYF.

The chain combines TRBV4-3 with TRBJ2-7, with a possible D match to TRBD2 (5 bases). The CDR3 length is 17 residues. In germline, CDR1 is LGHNA, CDR2 YSLEER. With 3 bases removed from V and 4 bases from J, the gap between germline ends came to 22 bases. CDR3 sequence reads: CASSQARLPARIYEQYF. The CDR3 DNA is TGCGCCAGCAGCCAGGCCCGACTACCAGCGCGGATATACGAGCAGTACTTC.

The chain is built from TRBV29-1 and TRBJ2-1; TRBD1 or TRBD2 may be the D gene (5 bases each). The CDR3 consists of 16 residues. The V and J ends lost 2 bases and 1 base respectively, with 15 bases between them. Per germline, CDR1 SQVTM and CDR2 ANQGSEA. The DNA of the CDR3 is TGCAGCGTTGAAACCTCCGGGACCATGTCCTACAATGAGCAGTTCTTC. This gives the protein CSVETSGTMSYNEQFF.

The chain links TRBV2 to TRBJ2-7; 7 bases are a match to TRBD1. Per the germline V gene, CDR1 is SNHLY and CDR2 is FYNNEI. This CDR3 spans 12 amino acids. V dropped 8 bases and J dropped 2; count of bases not matched to a gene: 3. Here the CDR3 DNA reads TGTGCCAGCCAGGGGGTTACCTACGAGCAGTACTTC. Amino acids: CASQGVTYEQYF.

The rearrangement links TRBV5-4 to TRBJ1-2; perhaps TRBD1 as D (5 bases). This CDR3 spans 14 amino acids. Trimming removed 2 bases from V and 4 bases from J, with 12 bases in between. Germline CDR1 reads SGHNT; CDR2 reads YYREEE (reference sequence). CDR3 sequence (DNA): TGTGCCAGCAGCTTCCCCCGGGACGGCTATGGCTACACCTTC. Its protein product is CASSFPRDGYGYTF.

The rearrangement links TRBV6-6 to TRBJ2-1; D call uncertain. Deletions cut 0 bases from V and 4 bases from J, with 10 bases between. Looked up from germline, CDR1 is MNHNY and CDR2 is SVGAGI (reference sequence). CDR3 size: 15 residues. The CDR3 region is CASSYSYYVYNEQFF. The DNA of the CDR3 is TGTGCCAGCAGTTACTCCTACTACGTATACAATGAGCAGTTCTTC.

The J gene is TRBJ2-1, the V gene TRBV5-5; 11 bases line up with TRBD2. Germline lookup yields CDR1 SGHKS and CDR2 YYEKEE (reference sequence). Trimming cost V 6 bases and J 6 bases; bases outside gene matches: 8. This CDR3 is built from 15 residues. CDR3: CASTSGTSGSNEQFF. CDR3 nucleotides: TGTGCCAGCACCTCCGGGACTAGCGGTTCCAATGAGCAGTTCTTC.

The chain couples TRBV4-3 to TRBJ2-2; D uncertain. CDR3 length: 12 amino acids. CDR1 is LGHNA, CDR2 YSLEER, per germline. Trimming stripped 7 bases from V and 4 bases from J, with 7 bases between. CDR3 in amino acids: CASNDATGELFF. CDR3 in DNA: TGCGCCAGCAATGATGCCACCGGGGAGCTGTTTTTT.

The rearrangement uses TRBV7-2 and TRBJ2-7; 8 bases align to TRBD2. The CDR3 length is 15 residues. Germline trimming cut 5 bases from V and 7 bases from J; bases unmatched to any gene: 13. Germline CDR1 is SGHTA and CDR2 is FQGNSA. The CDR3 bases are TGTGCCAGCAGCCCACCGGGACTAGGGGGGAGGGAGCAGTACTTC. Residues: CASSPPGLGGREQYF.

The CDR3 sequence is CASSEEAGTTGGGYTF. The CDR3 DNA follows: TGTGCCAGCAGTGAAGAGGCCGGGACGACAGGTGGTGGCTACACCTTC. The chain recombines TRBV2 with TRBJ1-2; TRBD1 is a possible D gene (6 bases). V lost 1 base to trimming and J lost 7 bases, with 19 bases between them. Germline assignment: CDR1 SNHLY and CDR2 FYNNEI. This CDR3 has 16 residues.

J is TRBJ2-3 and V is TRBV11-2; possibly TRBD2 for D (6 bases). V was clipped by 8 bases and J by 6 bases, with 21 bases between them. CDR1 is SGHAT and CDR2 is FQNNGV in the germline V gene. This CDR3 contains 15 residues. The CDR3 sequence: CASSMGTSIMDTQYF. CDR3 bases: TGTGCCAGCTCAATGGGGACTTCGATAATGGATACGCAGTATTTT.

V gene TRBV27 combines with J gene TRBJ2-2; D gene uncertain. Trimming removed 4 bases at V and 6 bases at J, with 9 bases between. The V gene's germline CDR1 is MNHEY and CDR2 SMNVEV (reference sequence). The CDR3 is 13 residues long. Here the CDR3 reads CASSSLAPGELFF. CDR3 DNA: TGTGCCAGCAGTTCCCTGGCCCCCGGGGAGCTGTTTTTT.

This clone was recorded at least ten times. This chain uses TRBV30 with TRBJ1-1; a weak D match, TRBD1 (6 bases). Trimming cost V 4 bases and J 1 base, with 13 bases left between them. The germline CDR1 and CDR2 sequences are GTSNPN and SVGIG (reference sequence). This CDR3 contains 14 residues. The CDR3 nucleotides read TGTGCCTGGAAAGCGGGACATCGGAACACTGAAGCTTTCTTT. It specifies CAWKAGHRNTEAFF.

V gene TRBV6-1 combines with J gene TRBJ2-7; 9 bases line up with TRBD1. J gave up 3 bases and V 8 bases, and 8 bases lay outside the gene matches. CDR1 is MNHNS, CDR2 SASEGT, per germline. This CDR3 is 14 amino acids long. In DNA, the CDR3 is TGTGCCAGCGTAAGGACAGGGGATAACTACGAGCAGTACTTC. Amino acids: CASVRTGDNYEQYF.